Below are 19 T cell receptor beta chains sequenced from a single sample in a study of blood T cell repertoires in COVID-19. Produced via immunoSEQ multiplex PCR; TCRdb's table is partial and in-frame only. The data hold about 140,000 clones, with 85% to 90% observed a single time. Source material: peripheral blood. Receptor source: a woman aged 55-70 years with acute or convalescent COVID-19.

The J gene is TRBJ1-6, the V gene TRBV7-6; 8 bases agree with TRBD1. With 5 bases clipped from V and 7 bases from J, the junction kept 10 bases outside the gene matches. CDR1 is SGHVS, CDR2 FNYEAQ, per germline. The CDR3 consists of 16 residues. CDR3 sequence: CASSLGRTGRNSPLHF. CDR3 coding DNA: TGTGCCAGCAGCCTCGGACGGACAGGGAGGAATTCACCCCTCCACTTT.

V usage is TRBV7-9 and J usage is TRBJ1-1, with D tentatively TRBD1 (6 bases). This CDR3 region has 15 residues. Germline V CDR1 and CDR2: SEHNR, FQNEAQ (reference sequence). Trimming pared 1 base from V and 0 bases from J, leaving 9 bases between. Written as DNA, the CDR3 is TGTGCCAGCAGCTTAGAACAGGGTCTGAACACTGAAGCTTTCTTT. It yields the protein CASSLEQGLNTEAFF.

The rearrangement links TRBV20-1 to TRBJ1-1; D is uncertain. CDR3 size: 11 residues. V was trimmed by 6 bases and J by 4 bases, leaving 9 bases between them. Germline V gene sequence: CDR1 DFQATT, CDR2 SNEGSKA (reference sequence). The CDR3 loop is CSAETPTEAFF. CDR3 bases: TGCAGTGCAGAGACTCCCACTGAAGCTTTCTTT.

CDR3 amino acids: CASSQEVGVKYNEQFF. CDR3 bases: TGTGCCAGCAGCCAAGAGGTAGGGGTGAAATACAATGAGCAGTTCTTC. The J gene is TRBJ2-1, the V gene TRBV3-1 (or the pseudogene TRBV3-2); D possibly corresponds to TRBD1 (5 bases). Germline V gene lookup returns CDR1 LGHDT and CDR2 YNNKEL (reference sequence). The ends were cut back, 0 bases at V and 4 bases at J, with 13 bases in the middle. This CDR3 region has 16 residues.

The J gene is TRBJ2-3, the V gene TRBV6-1; 11 nucleotides match TRBD2. Germline trimming cut 1 base from V and 6 bases from J; bases unmatched to any gene: 6. The germline gives CDR1 MNHNS, CDR2 SASEGT. CDR3 size: 16 residues. This CDR3 is CASSEVFSGGVDTQYF. The CDR3 DNA follows: TGTGCCAGCAGTGAAGTCTTTAGCGGGGGGGTGGATACGCAGTATTTT.

This chain links TRBV7-6 with TRBJ2-5; 10 nucleotides match TRBD2. The length of the CDR3 is 15 residues. V lost 6 bases and J lost 2; bases outside the gene matches: 6. CDR1 and CDR2 from the germline V gene are SGHVS and FNYEAQ. The DNA for the CDR3 is TGTGCCAGCAGTCGAAGCGGGGGGGAACAAGAGACCCAGTACTTC. It is translated as CASSRSGGEQETQYF.

This clone was counted between two and nine times. This rearrangement joins TRBV5-4 to TRBJ1-1; 7 bases line up with TRBD1. The V gene end was trimmed by 4 bases and the J gene end by 0 bases; junction bases not matched to a gene: 0. The germline gives CDR1 SGHNT, CDR2 YYREEE (reference sequence). CDR3 length equals 13 residues. Here the CDR3 reads CASSDRVNTEAFF. The CDR3 region has the DNA TGTGCCAGCAGCGACAGGGTGAACACTGAAGCTTTCTTT.

The rearrangement uses TRBV7-3 and TRBJ2-1; D might be TRBD1 (6 bases). The CDR3 runs 13 residues. Germline V gives CDR1 SGHTA, CDR2 FQGTGA. With 4 bases removed from V and 5 bases from J, the gap between germline ends came to 9 bases. The CDR3 nucleotides read TGTGCCAGCAGCTCACAGGGCCACAATGAGCAGTTCTTC. Translated: CASSSQGHNEQFF. Supplemented by reference TRBV7-3 and TRBJ2-1, the full variable domain reads GAGVSQTPSNKVTEKGKYVELRCDPISGHTALYWYRQSLGQGPEFLIYFQGTGAADDSGLPNDRFFAVRPEGSVSTLKIQRTERGDSAVYLCASSSQGHNEQFFGPGTRLTVL.

V usage is TRBV5-6 and J usage is TRBJ1-2, with D possibly matching TRBD1 (5 bases). CDR1 and CDR2 from the germline V gene are SGHDT and YYEEEE. The length of the CDR3 is 15 residues. V was clipped by 0 bases and J by 4 bases, with 13 bases between them. CDR3 DNA: TGTGCCAGCAGCTTGGGAGGGGACTTACGCTATGGCTACACCTTC. It specifies CASSLGGDLRYGYTF.

The V call is TRBV3-1 (or the pseudogene TRBV3-2), the J call TRBJ2-2, with 7 positions matching TRBD2. Trimming took 7 bases from V and 9 from J; bases not matched to a gene: 8. CDR1 LGHDT and CDR2 YNNKEL come from the germline V gene (reference sequence). The CDR3 is 13 amino acids. In DNA, the CDR3 is TGTGCCAGCATGGCTAGCGGTAACCGGGAGCTGTTTTTT. Translating it yields CASMASGNRELFF.

The J gene is TRBJ1-2, the V gene TRBV7-2; D possibly corresponds to TRBD1 (6 bases). V lost 4 bases and J lost 8, with 20 bases in between. This CDR3 has 15 residues. Germline CDR1 SGHTA, CDR2 FQGNSA. The CDR3 DNA follows: TGTGCCAGCAGCTCCCCCCCGCACAGGGAGCCAGGCTACACCTTC. This gives the protein CASSSPPHREPGYTF. Full variable domain (remainder filled in from reference TRBV7-2 and TRBJ1-2): GAGVSQSPSNKVTEKGKDVELRCDPISGHTALYWYRQSLGQGLEFLIYFQGNSAPDKSGLPSDRFSAERTGGSVSTLTIQRTQQEDSAVYLCASSSPPHREPGYTFGSGTRLTVV.

The genes are TRBV5-6 and TRBJ2-5; possible D gene TRBD1, 5 bases. Trimming took off 0 bases at V and 5 bases at J, with 11 bases between the two ends. The CDR3 covers 14 residues. Per the germline V gene, CDR1 is SGHDT and CDR2 is YYEEEE. Here the CDR3 DNA reads TGTGCCAGCAGCTTGGGAGTAGCAGGGGAGACCCAGTACTTC. This codes for CASSLGVAGETQYF.

V gene TRBV11-3 combines with J gene TRBJ2-3; 7 bases are shared with TRBD2. The CDR3 length is 14 residues. Germline lookup yields CDR1 SGHNT and CDR2 YENEEA. The J segment lost 1 base and the V segment lost 2 bases, leaving 0 bases of the junction unmatched. In DNA form, the CDR3 reads TGTGCCAGCAGCTTACTAGCGGGCACAGATACGCAGTATTTT. It translates to CASSLLAGTDTQYF.

CDR3 region: CSASLGDSRWETQYF. In DNA form, the CDR3 reads TGCAGTGCTAGTCTCGGGGACTCACGGTGGGAGACCCAGTACTTC. The chain links TRBV20-1 to TRBJ2-5, with TRBD2 as a possible D gene (6 bases). Per germline, CDR1 DFQATT and CDR2 SNEGSKA (reference sequence). CDR3 size: 15 residues. Trimming took 3 bases from V and 5 from J, leaving 19 bases between them.

V and J are TRBV7-8 and TRBJ2-7; 10 bases agree with TRBD2. The CDR3 totals 12 residues. V gave up 3 bases and J gave up 9 bases; unmatched junction bases: 2. Germline CDR1 reads SGHVS; CDR2 reads FQNEAQ. The CDR3 sequence is CASSFRLAGQYF. CDR3 sequence (DNA): TGTGCCAGCAGCTTTCGACTAGCGGGGCAGTACTTC.

This clone was recorded a few times. This chain connects TRBV19 to TRBJ2-7, with TRBD1 matching over 9 bases. Trimming took 5 bases from V and 0 from J; bases not matched to a gene: 5. The CDR3 spans 15 residues. The germline V gene has CDR1 LNHDA and CDR2 SQIVND (reference sequence). The CDR3 DNA reads TGTGCCAGTAGTCGCCGGACAGGGGACTCCTACGAGCAGTACTTC. Protein sequence: CASSRRTGDSYEQYF. Full variable domain (rest looked up from reference TRBV19 and TRBJ2-7): DGGITQSPKYLFRKEGQNVTLSCEQNLNHDAMYWYRQDPGQGLRLIYYSQIVNDFQKGDIAEGYSVSREKKESFPLTVTSAQKNPTAFYLCASSRRTGDSYEQYFGPGTRLTVT.

This clone has a handful of counts. The J gene is TRBJ1-6, the V gene TRBV30; possible D gene TRBD1, 6 bases. V lost 2 bases and J lost 8, with 10 bases in between. CDR3 length equals 13 residues. Germline CDR1 reads GTSNPN; CDR2 reads SVGIG (reference sequence). In nucleotides, the CDR3 is TGTGCCTGGAGTTCACAGGGAGATTCACCCCTCCACTTT. Amino acids: CAWSSQGDSPLHF.

The rearrangement joins TRBV9 to TRBJ2-7, with 11 nucleotides matching TRBD1. This CDR3 spans 15 amino acids. Germline V gene data show CDR1 as SGDLS and CDR2 as YYNGEE. V was clipped by 4 bases and J by 4 bases; unmatched bases: 7. Here the CDR3 DNA reads TGTGCCAGCAGCAACGGACAGGGGGCAGGTTACGAGCAGTACTTC. Protein sequence: CASSNGQGAGYEQYF.

The chain is built from TRBV4-3 and TRBJ1-2; D not certain. Germline-derived CDR1 and CDR2 are LGHNA and YSLEER. With 4 bases removed from V and 4 bases from J, the gap between germline ends came to 16 bases. The CDR3 runs 15 residues. CDR3 region: CASSPINKEGYGYTF. In DNA form, the CDR3 reads TGCGCCAGCAGCCCTATTAACAAAGAGGGCTATGGCTACACCTTC.